Shown below are 7 T cell receptor beta chains from a single sample sequenced in a study of T cell changes during pregnancy in multiple sclerosis. Some clones are missing from TCRdb's copy, which holds only in-frame ones; the method was immunoSEQ multiplex PCR. Of tens of thousands of clones in the sample, 88% were seen once. Sample: CD4+ T cells from peripheral blood mononuclear cells, taken before pregnancy. The receptors shown here come from a female donor with multiple sclerosis, enrolled in a pregnancy study.

This clone came up once. The V gene is TRBV11-3, the J gene TRBJ2-1; TRBD1 is a possible D gene (5 bases). V gave up 5 bases and J gave up 7 bases, with 15 bases separating them. Germline lookup yields CDR1 SGHNT and CDR2 YENEEA. The CDR3 spans 14 residues. CDR3 sequence reads: CASSRDDSENEQFF. DNA for the CDR3: TGTGCCAGCAGCCGTGACGACAGCGAAAATGAGCAGTTCTTC. The full variable domain, its missing parts supplied by reference TRBV11-3 and TRBJ2-1, is EAGVVQSPRYKIIEKKQPVAFWCNPISGHNTLYWYLQNLGQGPELLIRYENEEAVDDSQLPKDRFSAERLKGVDSTLKIQPAELGDSAVYLCASSRDDSENEQFFGPGTRLTVL.

The V gene is TRBV5-5, the J gene TRBJ1-3; 9 positions agree with TRBD1. The junction had 5 bases not matched to a gene; V was cut back by 4 bases and J by 3 bases. This CDR3 comprises 15 residues. From germline, CDR1 is SGHKS and CDR2 YYEKEE (reference sequence). The CDR3 DNA follows: TGTGCCAGCAGCAGCCCGGGACAGGGTGGAAACACCATATATTTT. This translates into CASSSPGQGGNTIYF.

This chain connects TRBV18 to TRBJ2-7; 8 bases are shared with TRBD2. This CDR3 is 13 amino acids long. Trimming cost V 1 base and J 7 bases; bases outside gene matches: 3. Germline V CDR1 and CDR2: KGHSH, LQKENI. The CDR3 sequence is CASSPRTSGEQYF. For the CDR3, the DNA is TGTGCCAGCTCACCACGAACTAGCGGAGAGCAGTACTTC.

The chain has TRBV5-1 and TRBJ1-4; D might be TRBD1 (6 bases). The ends were cut back, 0 bases at V and 13 bases at J, with 16 bases in the middle. Germline-derived CDR1 and CDR2 are SGHRS and YFSETQ. The CDR3 covers 14 residues. The DNA for the CDR3 is TGCGCCAGCAGCTTGGATCACAGGGACAATGGACTGTTTTTT. This sequence encodes CASSLDHRDNGLFF.

The chain couples TRBV19 to TRBJ1-4; D unresolved. This CDR3 comprises 15 residues. V was shortened by 6 bases and J by 0 bases, with 11 bases between the two germline ends. The germline V gene has CDR1 LNHDA and CDR2 SQIVND (reference sequence). The DNA of the CDR3 is TGTGCCAGTAGGGAGGCGGCGGCAACTAATGAAAAACTGTTTTTT. Its translation is CASREAAATNEKLFF.

The chain's CDR3 is CASSFRGRDYGYTF. CDR3 sequence (DNA): TGTGCCAGCAGTTTCAGGGGGCGCGACTATGGCTACACCTTC. The V and J genes are TRBV28 and TRBJ1-2; 8 positions match TRBD1. This CDR3 spans 14 amino acids. V shed 3 bases, J shed 3 bases, and the junction held 3 bases outside the gene matches. Germline V gene data show CDR1 as MDHEN and CDR2 as SYDVKM.

The gene calls are TRBV2 and TRBJ1-2; 8 bases are a match to TRBD1. The CDR3 covers 15 residues. Germline V gene data show CDR1 as SNHLY and CDR2 as FYNNEI. The ends lost 11 bases at V and 4 bases at J; junction bases unmatched: 15. This CDR3 is CASTATQGASYGYTF. CDR3 sequence (DNA): TGTGCCTCCACAGCCACCCAGGGGGCATCCTATGGCTACACCTTC.